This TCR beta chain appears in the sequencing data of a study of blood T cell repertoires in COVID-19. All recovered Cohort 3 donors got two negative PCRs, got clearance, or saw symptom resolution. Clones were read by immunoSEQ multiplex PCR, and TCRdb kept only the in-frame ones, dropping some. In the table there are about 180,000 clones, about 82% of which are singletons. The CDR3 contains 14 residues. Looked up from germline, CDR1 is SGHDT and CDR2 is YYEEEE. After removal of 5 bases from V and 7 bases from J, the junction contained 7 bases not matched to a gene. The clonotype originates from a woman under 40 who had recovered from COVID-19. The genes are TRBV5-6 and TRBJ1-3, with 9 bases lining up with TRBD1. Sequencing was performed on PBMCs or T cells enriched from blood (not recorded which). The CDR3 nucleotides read TGTGCCAGCAGTACCGGGACAGGGACGAACACCATATATTTT. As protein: CASSTGTGTNTIYF.